This paragraph covers one T cell receptor (beta chain) sequence. Its specificity is not known. V lost 4 bases and J 1 base, leaving 20 bases between the germline ends. CDR3 length: 17 residues. CDR1 is SGDLS, CDR2 YYNGEE, per germline. With random hexamers, reverse transcription was performed on about 0.45 to 1 ug of RNA. One entry per CDR3 protein, called by TCRdb with MiXCR from the immunoSEQ multiplex PCR reads. The sample carries approximately 87,000 distinct CDR3 sequences, roughly 96% recorded once. The sample belongs to a study of CD8 T cells in Susac syndrome. Study results and caveats: The relatively small number of individuals in the TCR sequencing and HLA analysis was acknowledged by the study.

CD8+ and CD4+ T cells from blood underwent TCR beta sequencing. It was negative isolation that provided the CD8+ and CD4+ T cells, whereas TEMRA cells were enriched by FACS. The clonotype was recovered from a human donor with Susac syndrome. The sample taken for sequencing was CD8+ T cells from PBMCs. The genes are TRBV9 and TRBJ1-2; possible D gene TRBD1, 5 bases. CDR3 nucleotide sequence: TGTGCCAGCAGCCCTCGGGACGGAGGGACTCGTAACTATGGCTACACCTTC. Amino acid sequence: CASSPRDGGTRNYGYTF. Drawing the rest from reference TRBV9 and TRBJ1-2, the complete variable domain is DSGVTQTPKHLITATGQRVTLRCSPRSGDLSVYWYQQSLDQGLQFLIQYYNGEERAKGNILERFSAQQFPDLHSELNLSSLELGDSALYFCASSPRDGGTRNYGYTFGSGTRLTVV.